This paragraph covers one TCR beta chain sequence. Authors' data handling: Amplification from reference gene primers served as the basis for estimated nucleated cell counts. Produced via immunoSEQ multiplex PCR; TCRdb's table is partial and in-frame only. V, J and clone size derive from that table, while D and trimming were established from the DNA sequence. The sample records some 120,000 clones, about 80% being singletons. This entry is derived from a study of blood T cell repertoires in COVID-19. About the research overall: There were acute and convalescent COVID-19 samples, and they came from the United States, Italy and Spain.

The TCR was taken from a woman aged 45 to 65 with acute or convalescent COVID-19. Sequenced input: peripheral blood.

CDR3 coding DNA: TGTGCCACTAAGCTGGGCATCCGAAATTCACCCCTCCACTTT. It codes for CATKLGIRNSPLHF. V is TRBV6-5 and J is TRBJ1-6; D unclear. Germline V gene data show CDR1 as MNHEY and CDR2 as SVGAGI. The CDR3 spans 14 residues. The V and J ends lost 10 bases and 7 bases respectively, with 17 bases between them.